The 26 T cell receptor beta chains given below trace back to one sample, sequenced in a study of regulatory T cells in long-lasting Graves disease. Through Arm-PCR of CDR3 regions and iRepertoire HTBI primers, TCR beta libraries were built. TCRdb recomputed calls from the multiplex PCR reads with MiXCR, one row per CDR3 protein. The sample has 500,000 to 700,000 distinct CDR3 sequences, 25% to 30% seen once. The time point denotes: persistent/refractory GD, antithyroid drugs over 5 years with positive TRAb. After RNA was extracted from PBMCs, the TCR library was made from it. The material sequenced was peripheral blood mononuclear cells (PBMCs), taken when the disease was refractory, from a patient treated with antithyroid drugs. These TCRs come from a female donor with Graves disease.

In this sample, this clonotype turned up a few times. The chain combines TRBV12-3 or TRBV12-4 with TRBJ1-5; perhaps TRBD1 as D (5 bases). This CDR3 is 14 amino acids long. Trimming left V 7 bases short and J 1 base short, with 11 bases between. The DNA for the CDR3 is TGTGCCAGCAAGGGGTATGGAAGCAATCAGCCCCAGCATTTT. This codes for CASKGYGSNQPQHF.

A few counts support this clonotype. This chain links TRBV7-2 with TRBJ1-6; D gene ambiguous. The CDR3 covers 14 residues. Germline-derived CDR1 and CDR2 are SGHTA and FQGNSA. Trimming stripped 4 bases from V and 5 bases from J, with 9 bases between. The CDR3 here is CASSSVRNNSPLHF. For the CDR3, the DNA is TGTGCCAGCAGCTCGGTACGGAATAATTCACCCCTCCACTTT.

Only a few counts were recorded for this clonotype. The chain joins TRBV3-1 to TRBJ2-7; TRBD2 is a possible D gene (6 bases). V lost 0 bases and J 4 bases, leaving 13 bases between the germline ends. This CDR3 comprises 15 residues. Germline lookup yields CDR1 LGHDT and CDR2 YNNKEL (reference sequence). The chain's CDR3 is CASSQDSWEAYEQYF. CDR3 bases: TGTGCCAGCAGCCAAGATTCCTGGGAGGCTTACGAGCAGTACTTC.

The CDR3 reads CSVAGLYQETQYF. CDR3 nucleotide sequence: TGCAGCGTTGCAGGACTGTACCAAGAGACCCAGTACTTC. The rearrangement uses TRBV29-1 and TRBJ2-5; D may be TRBD2 (5 bases). The germline CDR1 and CDR2 sequences are SQVTM and ANQGSEA. V was trimmed by 4 bases and J by 0 bases, leaving 9 bases between them. The CDR3 runs to 13 residues.

This clonotype was seen more than once but under ten times. The chain carries TRBV25-1 and TRBJ1-2, with D possibly being TRBD1 (5 bases). The CDR3 covers 15 residues. Germline-derived CDR1 and CDR2 are MGHDK and SYGVNS. The V end was cut by 1 base, the J end by 3 bases, with 12 bases between. CDR3 protein: CASSELTGVDYGYTF. CDR3 coding DNA: TGTGCCAGCAGTGAATTAACGGGGGTGGACTATGGCTACACCTTC.

Of note for this clonotype: Since a much larger clone is just one base distant, this may be a read error. CDR3 coding DNA: TGTGCCAGCACGCCCGCCGGGGTAACTAATGAAGAACTGTTTTTT. Its translation: CASTPAGVTNEELFF. The V gene is TRBV12-3 or TRBV12-4, the J gene TRBJ1-4; D is unresolved. The CDR3 consists of 15 residues.

This clonotype was seen a handful of times. CDR3 in DNA: TGCGCCAGCAGCTTGGGGACAGGGAATAGCAATCAGCCCCAGCATTTT. This gives the protein CASSLGTGNSNQPQHF. The V call is TRBV5-1, the J call TRBJ1-5; 8 positions agree with TRBD1. Trimming took 0 bases from V and 0 from J; bases not matched to a gene: 2. The CDR3 loop spans 16 amino acids. Germline CDR1 SGHRS, CDR2 YFSETQ.

Many counts were recorded for this clonotype. V is TRBV20-1 and J is TRBJ2-1, with TRBD1 identical over 10 bases. The CDR3 has 15 amino acids. After removal of 5 bases from V and 5 bases from J, the junction contained 9 bases not matched to a gene. CDR1 is DFQATT, CDR2 SNEGSKA, per germline (reference sequence). The CDR3 DNA follows: TGCAGTGCTCCTACCGGGACAGGGGCTAACAATGAGCAGTTCTTC. Amino acids: CSAPTGTGANNEQFF.

This chain links TRBV2 with TRBJ1-5; no definite D call. Germline CDR1 SNHLY, CDR2 FYNNEI. This CDR3 contains 14 residues. Trimming took 2 bases from V and 5 from J, leaving 10 bases between them. CDR3 in amino acids: CASSELGVHQPQHF. CDR3 in DNA: TGTGCCAGCAGTGAACTGGGAGTCCATCAGCCCCAGCATTTT.

The V and J genes are TRBV20-1 and TRBJ2-1; TRBD2 matches at 11 bases. V lost 3 bases to trimming and J lost 0 bases; unmatched junction nucleotides: 7. This CDR3 comprises 17 residues. Germline lookup yields CDR1 DFQATT and CDR2 SNEGSKA (reference sequence). The CDR3 loop reads CSASTSGSESSYNEQFF. The DNA of the CDR3 is TGCAGTGCTAGCACTAGCGGGAGTGAGAGCTCCTACAATGAGCAGTTCTTC.

The chain couples TRBV20-1 to TRBJ2-5, with D maybe TRBD2 (5 bases). Germline values: CDR1 DFQATT, CDR2 SNEGSKA (reference sequence). V lost 0 bases and J 2 bases, leaving 16 bases between the germline ends. The CDR3 consists of 16 residues. The CDR3 coding sequence is TGCAGTGCTAGAGATTGGGCGGCTAGCAGGCAAGAGACCCAGTACTTC. This translates into CSARDWAASRQETQYF.

The rearrangement links TRBV15 to TRBJ2-7; D not resolved. The germline V and J ends were trimmed by 3 bases and 7 bases, with 13 bases remaining between them. The CDR3 is 13 residues long. The germline CDR1 and CDR2 sequences are LNHNV and YYDKDF (reference sequence). CDR3 sequence: CATSRGGPGEQYF. DNA for the CDR3: TGTGCCACCAGCAGGGGCGGACCTGGAGAGCAGTACTTC.

This clonotype was seen only a few times. The chain carries TRBV6-1 and TRBJ2-5; TRBD1 is a possible D gene (7 bases). The CDR3 consists of 14 residues. The germline CDR1 and CDR2 sequences are MNHNS and SASEGT. V lost 6 bases, J lost 5 bases, and 16 bases lay in between. The DNA for the CDR3 is TGTGCCAGCAGCCCAAAAGCAGGGGGGGAGACCCAGTACTTC. It specifies CASSPKAGGETQYF.

This clonotype was counted between two and nine times. V usage is TRBV7-9 and J usage is TRBJ1-5; D remains unclear. The CDR3 length is 15 residues. Trimming took 5 bases from V and 1 from J, leaving 12 bases between them. CDR1 is SEHNR and CDR2 is FQNEAQ in the germline V gene (reference sequence). The CDR3: CASSAEGGSNQPQHF. The DNA for the CDR3 is TGTGCCAGCAGCGCGGAGGGTGGGAGCAATCAGCCCCAGCATTTT. Based on the CDR3 plus reference TRBV7-9 and TRBJ1-5, the full variable domain is DTGVSQNPRHKITKRGQNVTFRCDPISEHNRLYWYRQTLGQGPEFLTYFQNEAQLEKSRLLSDRFSAERPKGSFSTLEIQRTEQGDSAMYLCASSAEGGSNQPQHFGDGTRLSIL.

This chain links TRBV11-3 with TRBJ2-1; 9 bases are shared with TRBD2. Looked up from germline, CDR1 is SGHNT and CDR2 is YENEEA. The CDR3 contains 15 residues. With V trimmed by 0 bases and J by 6 bases, 3 bases remained unmatched. In DNA, the CDR3 is TGTGCCAGCAGCTTAGAAGGGACTAGCATCAATGAGCAGTTCTTC. Its translation: CASSLEGTSINEQFF.

This chain connects TRBV7-9 to TRBJ2-7, with a possible D match to TRBD1 (6 bases). Germline lookup yields CDR1 SEHNR and CDR2 FQNEAQ (reference sequence). V was trimmed by 3 bases and J by 3 bases, leaving 27 bases between them. The CDR3 covers 19 residues. CDR3 sequence: CASSFPKWSTRAGDYEQYF. Written as DNA, the CDR3 is TGTGCCAGCAGCTTCCCCAAATGGTCCACAAGGGCAGGGGACTACGAGCAGTACTTC.

This clonotype was counted many times. The chain is built from TRBV29-1 and TRBJ2-5; 10 bases map to TRBD1. V trimming: 7 bases; J trimming: 4 bases; junction bases outside the gene matches: 6. Germline V gene data show CDR1 as SQVTM and CDR2 as ANQGSEA. CDR3 size: 13 residues. The CDR3 bases are TGCAGCGGGGGACAGGGGAGGGGAGAGACCCAGTACTTC. Translating gives CSGGQGRGETQYF.

This chain links TRBV19 with TRBJ1-5; 10 bases line up with TRBD1. Germline CDR1 is LNHDA and CDR2 is SQIVND (reference sequence). The CDR3 contains 15 residues. The V segment lost 5 bases and the J segment 7 bases; nucleotides outside the gene matches: 8. The CDR3 DNA follows: TGTGCCAGTAGTCCACGACAGGGGGCCAGGCAGCCCCAGCATTTT. Translating it yields CASSPRQGARQPQHF.

This chain links TRBV29-1 with TRBJ1-1, with D hard to call. This CDR3 has 11 amino acids. V lost 7 bases, J lost 11 bases, and 17 bases lay in between. CDR1 is SQVTM and CDR2 is ANQGSEA in the germline V gene. CDR3 loop: CSGRLLRRAFF. The CDR3 nucleotides read TGCAGCGGACGACTTCTCCGTCGGGCTTTCTTT.

The chain couples TRBV20-1 to TRBJ1-1; D call uncertain. V lost 2 bases and J 0 bases, leaving 13 bases between the germline ends. This CDR3 is 15 amino acids long. In germline, CDR1 is DFQATT, CDR2 SNEGSKA (reference sequence). CDR3 coding DNA: TGCAGTGCTAGACACCCGGGGAGCGTGAACACTGAAGCTTTCTTT. Translation gives CSARHPGSVNTEAFF.

In this sample, this clonotype turned up many times. V and J are TRBV6-5 and TRBJ1-1; the D is unclear. This CDR3 has 14 amino acids. Trimming removed 2 bases from V and 1 base from J, with 8 bases in between. Germline-derived CDR1 and CDR2 are MNHEY and SVGAGI. This CDR3 is CASSYRAANTEAFF. Here the CDR3 DNA reads TGTGCCAGCAGTTACCGGGCGGCGAACACTGAAGCTTTCTTT.

To note about this clonotype: A much larger clonotype is one base distant, so this may be a read error. The chain combines TRBV7-2 with TRBJ2-5; D gene ambiguous. The CDR3 consists of 13 residues. Germline V gene lookup returns CDR1 SGHTA and CDR2 FQGNSA. CDR3 DNA: TGTGCCGGCAGCTTAACAGCGCAAGAGACCCAGTACTTC. Its protein product is CAGSLTAQETQYF.

This clonotype was seen many times. V and J are TRBV19 and TRBJ2-4; D not certain. The CDR3 sequence is 13 residues long. CDR1 is LNHDA, CDR2 SQIVND, per germline (reference sequence). The V end lost 5 bases, the J end lost 12 bases, and 17 bases lay between the germline ends. The CDR3 DNA is TGTGCCAGTAGTGGGTCCGGTCTTCTGGCTCAGTACTTC. This sequence encodes CASSGSGLLAQYF.

The V and J genes are TRBV19 and TRBJ2-7; D perhaps matches TRBD2 (6 bases). The CDR3 extends over 13 amino acids. Germline V gene data show CDR1 as LNHDA and CDR2 as SQIVND (reference sequence). V lost 1 base, J lost 6 bases, and 10 bases lay in between. In nucleotides, the CDR3 is TGTGCCAGTAGTATAGTCGGGGGTTCCGAGCAGTACTTC. Residues: CASSIVGGSEQYF.

Note on this clonotype: A read error may account for a junction end that differs from germline. The CDR3 bases are TGTGTCAGCAGTTTAACCGGGAAGACTGAAGCTTTCTTT. It codes for CVSSLTGKTEAFF. The rearrangement joins TRBV28 to TRBJ1-1; D call uncertain. The CDR3 has 13 residues. CDR1 and CDR2 (germline): MDHEN, SYDVKM. Supplemented by reference TRBV28 and TRBJ1-1, the full variable domain reads DVKVTQSSRYLVKRTGEKVFLECVQDMDHENMFWYRQDPGLGLRLIYFSYDVKMKEKGDIPEGYSVSREKKERFSLILESASTNQTSMYLCVSSLTGKTEAFFGQGTRLTVV.

This clonotype occurred a few times. The CDR3 region is CASSSLQGSEQYF. The CDR3 nucleotides are TGCGCCAGCAGCTCGTTACAGGGGAGCGAGCAGTACTTC. The V and J genes are TRBV5-1 and TRBJ2-7, with TRBD1 matching 7 bases. This CDR3 has 13 residues. Germline values: CDR1 SGHRS, CDR2 YFSETQ. The junction had 6 bases not matched to a gene; V was cut back by 3 bases and J by 6 bases.